This TCR beta chain derives from a study of T cells after yellow fever vaccination. TCRdb re-analysed the 5' RACE reads in MiXCR, keeping a single row per CDR3 protein. This sample has about 230,000 distinct CDR3 sequences, with roughly 6.8% found just once. The CDR3 runs to 13 residues. CDR1 is SEHNR and CDR2 is FQNEAQ in the germline V gene (reference sequence). V was pared by 4 bases and J by 5 bases, with 9 bases between. This clonotype appeared many times. This rearrangement joins TRBV7-9 to TRBJ1-5; D perhaps matches TRBD1 (5 bases). Source: CD4+ T cells sorted from PBMCs, taken on the day of the yellow fever booster vaccination. This receptor was obtained from a man aged 25-45 years who received the YFV17D yellow fever vaccine. The DNA of the CDR3 is TGTGCCAGCAGCTCTAAAGGGGATCAGCCCCAGCATTTT. Its translation: CASSSKGDQPQHF.